A selection of T cell receptor beta chains follows, all from one sample in a study of shared clonotypes between healthy human individuals. Assay: immunoSEQ multiplex PCR; the TCRdb copy retains only in-frame clones and omits some. Of about 2.4 million clones in the sample, roughly 93% are singletons; the top ten hold roughly 0.36%. The material sequenced was naive CD4+ T cells from PBMCs. Receptor source: a man between 18 and 29 years old in good health. Some clones in this sample may be carry-over from other donors' samples. Both conserved end residues are part of each CDR3. Fields, in order: J gene, D gene, clone size, V gene, CDR3 DNA, CDR3 protein. The D gene is left open where the match is weak. Rows may omit the clone size; those that give it use once, few, many or a size class.

j_call: TRBJ1-1; d_call: -; clone_size: -; v_call: TRBV7-3; cdr3_nt: TGTGCCAGCAGCTCCTACATAATAACGGGGGGATCGGGCACTGAAGCTTTCTTT; cdr3_aa: CASSSYIITGGSGTEAFF
j_call: TRBJ1-1; d_call: -; clone_size: -; v_call: TRBV14; cdr3_nt: TGTGCCACTTCGTGGGGCAGGGAAACTGAAGCTTTCTTT; cdr3_aa: CATSWGRETEAFF
j_call: TRBJ2-5; d_call: TRBD2; clone_size: -; v_call: TRBV29-1; cdr3_nt: TGCAGCTCATGGACTGGCGGGAGTGAGACCCAGTACTTC; cdr3_aa: CSSWTGGSETQYF
j_call: TRBJ2-5; d_call: -; clone_size: -; v_call: TRBV11-2; cdr3_nt: TGTGCCAGCAGCTTAGTTGCAAGGCTCTTGGGGGAGACCCAGTACTTC; cdr3_aa: CASSLVARLLGETQYF
j_call: TRBJ1-3; d_call: TRBD1; clone_size: -; v_call: TRBV10-2; cdr3_nt: TGCGCCAGCGCCCGTACAGGGGCCGGAAACACCATATATTTT; cdr3_aa: CASARTGAGNTIYF
j_call: TRBJ1-1; d_call: -; clone_size: once; v_call: TRBV19; cdr3_nt: TGTGCCAGTAGGCCCTTTATAACGGAGAACACTGAAGCTTTCTTT; cdr3_aa: CASRPFITENTEAFF
j_call: TRBJ2-2; d_call: -; clone_size: -; v_call: TRBV29-1; cdr3_nt: TGCAGCGCCAAGCGGGGGACAGGGACCGGGGAGCTGTTTTTT; cdr3_aa: CSAKRGTGTGELFF
j_call: TRBJ1-3; d_call: -; clone_size: -; v_call: TRBV11-2; cdr3_nt: TGTGCCAGCAGCCCGTTGGGGGCCAGCTCTGGAAACACCATATATTTT; cdr3_aa: CASSPLGASSGNTIYF
j_call: TRBJ2-7; d_call: TRBD1; clone_size: -; v_call: TRBV5-1; cdr3_nt: TGCGCCAGCAGCCCATCCGGGACAGGGATCGGGGAGCAGTACTTC; cdr3_aa: CASSPSGTGIGEQYF
j_call: TRBJ2-7; d_call: -; clone_size: -; v_call: TRBV18; cdr3_nt: TGTGCCAGCTCACCCGACGGGGTCTCCTACGAGCAGTACTTC; cdr3_aa: CASSPDGVSYEQYF
j_call: TRBJ1-2; d_call: -; clone_size: few; v_call: TRBV2; cdr3_nt: TGTGCCAGCAGTGAACCAGGGTCGAGCTACACCTTC; cdr3_aa: CASSEPGSSYTF
j_call: TRBJ2-3; d_call: -; clone_size: -; v_call: TRBV7-9; cdr3_nt: TGTGCCAGCAGCTTAGGGTTAGGAGTTAAGGGGACAGATACGCAGTATTTT; cdr3_aa: CASSLGLGVKGTDTQYF
j_call: TRBJ1-1; d_call: -; clone_size: -; v_call: TRBV6-5; cdr3_nt: TGTGCCAGCAGATTACCCGGGGACACTGAAGCTTTCTTT; cdr3_aa: CASRLPGDTEAFF
j_call: TRBJ2-7; d_call: TRBD2; clone_size: -; v_call: TRBV5-1; cdr3_nt: TGCGCCAGCAGCCCCGAGCTAGCGGGATTGAACGAGCAGTACTTC; cdr3_aa: CASSPELAGLNEQYF
j_call: TRBJ2-2; d_call: -; clone_size: -; v_call: TRBV9; cdr3_nt: TGTGCCAGCAGCGGGGGCCGGACCGAGCTGTTTTTT; cdr3_aa: CASSGGRTELFF
j_call: TRBJ1-2; d_call: -; clone_size: -; v_call: TRBV11-1; cdr3_nt: TGTGCCAGCAGCCTTAGGTTTCCGGGAAACTATGGCTACACCTTC; cdr3_aa: CASSLRFPGNYGYTF
j_call: TRBJ1-5; d_call: -; clone_size: -; v_call: TRBV10-2; cdr3_nt: TGCGCCAGCAGTGGAACTGAAAACCGGGGGAAGCCCCAGCATTTT; cdr3_aa: CASSGTENRGKPQHF
j_call: TRBJ2-7; d_call: TRBD1; clone_size: -; v_call: TRBV7-9; cdr3_nt: TGTGCCAGCAGCGGACAGGCCAGCTACGAGCAGTACTTC; cdr3_aa: CASSGQASYEQYF
j_call: TRBJ2-2; d_call: TRBD2; clone_size: once; v_call: TRBV7-8; cdr3_nt: TGTGCCAGCAGCTCAGGACTAGCGGGAGGGGTCACCGGGGAGCTGTTTTTT; cdr3_aa: CASSSGLAGGVTGELFF
j_call: TRBJ2-7; d_call: -; clone_size: -; v_call: TRBV5-1; cdr3_nt: TGCGCCAGCAGCGCGGGACAGAGCTCCTACGAGCAGTACTTC; cdr3_aa: CASSAGQSSYEQYF
j_call: TRBJ1-2; d_call: TRBD1; clone_size: -; v_call: TRBV28; cdr3_nt: TGTGCCAGCAGTTCCCGGGACAGGGTATTCTATGGCTACACCTTC; cdr3_aa: CASSSRDRVFYGYTF
j_call: TRBJ1-1; d_call: -; clone_size: -; v_call: TRBV5-1; cdr3_nt: TGCGCCAGCAGCTCCGGGGCCCTCGGCACTGAAGCTTTCTTT; cdr3_aa: CASSSGALGTEAFF
j_call: TRBJ1-6; d_call: -; clone_size: -; v_call: TRBV10-3; cdr3_nt: TGTGCCATCAGTGAGTCACAGGGAAATTCACCCCTCCACTTT; cdr3_aa: CAISESQGNSPLHF
j_call: TRBJ1-2; d_call: TRBD1; clone_size: -; v_call: TRBV5-1; cdr3_nt: TGCGCCAGCAGCTTAACAGGGGATAACTATGGCTACACCTTC; cdr3_aa: CASSLTGDNYGYTF
j_call: TRBJ1-1; d_call: -; clone_size: -; v_call: TRBV7-9; cdr3_nt: TGTGCCAGCAGCCTCTGGGCAGGATCGAACACTGAAGCTTTCTTT; cdr3_aa: CASSLWAGSNTEAFF
j_call: TRBJ2-3; d_call: TRBD2; clone_size: once; v_call: TRBV5-6; cdr3_nt: TGTGCCAGCAGCTTGGACAGACTAGCGGGAGACCATACGCAGTATTTT; cdr3_aa: CASSLDRLAGDHTQYF
j_call: TRBJ2-3; d_call: TRBD2; clone_size: -; v_call: TRBV19; cdr3_nt: TGTGCCAGTAGTGTGGGACTAGCGGGAGGTGGAGATACGCAGTATTTT; cdr3_aa: CASSVGLAGGGDTQYF
j_call: TRBJ1-1; d_call: -; clone_size: once; v_call: TRBV6-6; cdr3_nt: TGTGCCAGCAGCCACGGGGGGGGCTCTGAAGCTTTCTTT; cdr3_aa: CASSHGGGSEAFF
j_call: TRBJ1-2; d_call: TRBD1; clone_size: -; v_call: TRBV30; cdr3_nt: TGTGCCTGGACCTCAGGGGGGCGAGGCTACACCTTC; cdr3_aa: CAWTSGGRGYTF
j_call: TRBJ2-7; d_call: -; clone_size: -; v_call: TRBV19; cdr3_nt: TGTGCCAGTAGTATAGAATATGGCTCGGCCCGCGAGCAGTACTTC; cdr3_aa: CASSIEYGSAREQYF
j_call: TRBJ1-4; d_call: TRBD1; clone_size: -; v_call: TRBV6-6; cdr3_nt: TGTGCCAGCAGTGACCGACAGGGCCAACGAGAAAAACTGTTTTTT; cdr3_aa: CASSDRQGQREKLFF
j_call: TRBJ1-2; d_call: -; clone_size: -; v_call: TRBV5-4; cdr3_nt: TGTGCCAGCAGCTTGTTTACCGGGGATGGCTACACCTTC; cdr3_aa: CASSLFTGDGYTF
j_call: TRBJ1-5; d_call: -; clone_size: -; v_call: TRBV6-6; cdr3_nt: TGTGCCAGCAGTGACTTTAATCAGCCCCAGCATTTT; cdr3_aa: CASSDFNQPQHF
j_call: TRBJ2-1; d_call: TRBD2; clone_size: -; v_call: TRBV30; cdr3_nt: TGTGCCTGGAGTAGGCGGTCGGGAGGGTCCTCCTACAATGAGCAGTTCTTC; cdr3_aa: CAWSRRSGGSSYNEQFF
j_call: TRBJ1-1; d_call: -; clone_size: -; v_call: TRBV9; cdr3_nt: TGTGCCAGCAGCGTACGAGGGGACCCTATGAACACTGAAGCTTTCTTT; cdr3_aa: CASSVRGDPMNTEAFF
j_call: TRBJ2-1; d_call: TRBD2; clone_size: -; v_call: TRBV7-9; cdr3_nt: TGTGCCAGCAGCCTAGCGGGGGGGGCCAATGAGCAGTTCTTC; cdr3_aa: CASSLAGGANEQFF
j_call: TRBJ1-3; d_call: -; clone_size: -; v_call: TRBV5-6; cdr3_nt: TGTGCCAGCAGCGTGACAGGAAACACCATATATTTT; cdr3_aa: CASSVTGNTIYF
j_call: TRBJ2-7; d_call: -; clone_size: -; v_call: TRBV6-4; cdr3_nt: TGTGCCAGCAGCGTCGAGGGGCGTCCTCCCTACGAGCAGTACTTC; cdr3_aa: CASSVEGRPPYEQYF
j_call: TRBJ2-7; d_call: TRBD1; clone_size: -; v_call: TRBV5-1; cdr3_nt: TGCGCCAGCAGCCAGGGACAGGTAAACTACGAGCAGTACTTC; cdr3_aa: CASSQGQVNYEQYF
j_call: TRBJ2-5; d_call: -; clone_size: -; v_call: TRBV30; cdr3_nt: TGTGCCTGGAACAAAGGGATCCAAGAGACCCAGTACTTC; cdr3_aa: CAWNKGIQETQYF
j_call: TRBJ2-4; d_call: -; clone_size: -; v_call: TRBV19; cdr3_nt: TGTGCCAGTAGTATAGGGGTCGCGGGAATGGCCAAAAACATTCAGTACTTC; cdr3_aa: CASSIGVAGMAKNIQYF